This TCR beta chain is drawn from a study of T cells in localized non-small cell lung cancer. The CDR3 sequence is 12 residues long. The ends were cut back, 6 bases at V and 2 bases at J, with 7 bases in the middle. Germline CDR1 and CDR2: MNHNS and SASEGT. Study-wide results and caveats: Compared with tumor, uninvolved adjacent lung displayed greater T cell clonality, ranking highest overall.

Measured with immunoSEQ multiplex PCR; TCRdb has only the in-frame clones, and not every one. Here the sample spans tens of thousands of clones, roughly 86% being singletons. As concerns this clone: The antigen remains undetermined.

This sequence was found in a man aged 40 to 69 with stage I squamous cell lung carcinoma. The sequencing here drew on peripheral blood, taken before any cancer treatment. The genes are TRBV6-1 and TRBJ1-1; D is unresolved. The CDR3 bases are TGTGCCAGCAGCAAACGTAACACTGAAGCTTTCTTT. Translation gives CASSKRNTEAFF.